These 24 T cell receptor beta chains came from one sample sequenced in a study of OX40 agonist ivuxolimab in advanced cancers. Assay: immunoSEQ multiplex PCR; the TCRdb copy retains only in-frame clones and omits some. The data hold 20,000 to 25,000 clones, with about 89% observed a single time. The specimen comprised CD4+ or CD8+ T cells sorted from blood, sampled in a trial of the OX40 agonist ivuxolimab. All receptors come from an adult with an advanced solid tumor such as melanoma, head and neck, liver or kidney cancer.

The chain has TRBV27 and TRBJ2-2, with D unresolved. Germline assignment: CDR1 MNHEY and CDR2 SMNVEV (reference sequence). The CDR3 extends over 13 amino acids. Between the trimmed V and J ends, which lost 5 bases and 6 bases, there was a span of 10 bases. The CDR3 loop is CASSPYFAGELFF. The CDR3 DNA is TGTGCCAGCAGTCCCTACTTCGCCGGGGAGCTGTTTTTT.

This clone appeared once. This sequence joins TRBV2 and TRBJ1-2; TRBD1 aligns across 7 bases. The CDR3 consists of 16 residues. With 5 bases clipped from V and 3 bases from J, the junction kept 12 bases outside the gene matches. CDR1 is SNHLY and CDR2 is FYNNEI in the germline V gene. CDR3 amino acids: CASSTDREKTDYGYTF. The CDR3 coding sequence is TGTGCCAGCAGTACTGACAGGGAAAAAACGGACTATGGCTACACCTTC.

The rearrangement links TRBV9 to TRBJ2-1, with D perhaps being TRBD1 or TRBD2 (5 bases each). Germline V gene lookup returns CDR1 SGDLS and CDR2 YYNGEE. V dropped 0 bases and J dropped 10 bases, with 17 bases sitting between them. This CDR3 spans 15 amino acids. CDR3 coding DNA: TGTGCCAGCAGCGTAGAAGGGAATACAAGGGACGAGCAGTTCTTC. Amino acids: CASSVEGNTRDEQFF.

J is TRBJ2-7 and V is TRBV7-2; no definite D call. Germline values: CDR1 SGHTA, CDR2 FQGNSA. The V and J ends lost 3 bases and 2 bases respectively, with 5 bases between them. This CDR3 spans 12 amino acids. The CDR3 DNA follows: TGTGCCAGCAGCTTTTTCCCCTACGAGCAGTACTTC. This encodes CASSFFPYEQYF.

The chain carries TRBV19 and TRBJ2-7; D is unclear. The germline V gene encodes CDR1 LNHDA and CDR2 SQIVND (reference sequence). The CDR3 is 12 amino acids. Between the trimmed V and J ends, which lost 5 bases and 0 bases, there was a span of 5 bases. The CDR3 DNA is TGTGCCAGTAGTTTCAACTCCTACGAGCAGTACTTC. Protein sequence: CASSFNSYEQYF.

The chain has TRBV2 and TRBJ2-7, with D unclear. Germline V lookup: CDR1 SNHLY, CDR2 FYNNEI. Trimming took 8 bases from V and 3 from J, leaving 17 bases between them. This CDR3 is 14 amino acids long. CDR3 in amino acids: CASAVGGTDYEQYF. The CDR3 DNA reads TGTGCCAGCGCGGTGGGTGGTACGGACTACGAGCAGTACTTC.

On this clone: At one of its ends the junction is not consistent with the germline gene, which may arise from a read error. Other DNA sequences within the sample encode an identical CDR3. This chain connects TRBV30 to TRBJ1-1, with TRBD1 as a possible D gene (5 bases). This CDR3 is built from 12 residues. Germline lookup yields CDR1 GTSNPN and CDR2 SVGIG (reference sequence). Here the CDR3 reads CAWRGEYTEAFF. The CDR3 DNA reads TGTGCCTGGAGAGGGGAATACACTGAGGCTTTCTTT.

The chain joins TRBV14 to TRBJ2-1; 9 bases align to TRBD1. The CDR3 is made up of 21 amino acids. The V gene's germline CDR1 is SGHDN and CDR2 FVKESK. V was clipped by 0 bases and J by 2 bases; unmatched bases: 17. The CDR3 DNA reads TGTGCCAGCAGCCAAGATGAGAGGGACAGGGTCTTCGATGGGACCTACAATGAGCAGTTCTTC. Its translation is CASSQDERDRVFDGTYNEQFF.

The rearrangement joins TRBV4-1 to TRBJ1-4; D not certain. V lost 1 base and J lost 0, with 6 bases in between. The CDR3 runs to 15 residues. The germline CDR1 and CDR2 sequences are MGHRA and YSYEKL. The CDR3 DNA reads TGCGCCAGCAGCCAAGTTGGCACAACTAATGAAAAACTGTTTTTT. Its translation: CASSQVGTTNEKLFF.

The chain links TRBV2 to TRBJ2-6; D remains ambiguous. V was trimmed by 2 bases and J by 0 bases, leaving 5 bases between them. The CDR3 is 15 amino acids. Germline V gives CDR1 SNHLY, CDR2 FYNNEI. CDR3 protein: CASSETPSGANVLTF. CDR3 nucleotides: TGTGCCAGCAGTGAAACCCCCTCTGGGGCCAACGTCCTGACTTTC.

This chain uses TRBV19 with TRBJ1-2, with 7 bases fitting TRBD1. The CDR3 loop spans 14 amino acids. CDR1 and CDR2 (germline): LNHDA, SQIVND (reference sequence). V shed 5 bases and J 5 bases; nucleotides not matched to a gene: 8. Here the CDR3 reads CASSATGTAYGYTF. The CDR3 DNA is TGTGCCAGTAGTGCTACCGGGACAGCGTATGGCTACACCTTC.

The chain joins TRBV5-1 to TRBJ2-1; 9 nucleotides line up with TRBD2. Per germline, CDR1 SGHRS and CDR2 YFSETQ. The trim removed 9 bases at V and 9 bases at J, leaving 10 bases unmatched. The CDR3 runs 13 residues. CDR3 sequence: CATRGGGAFEQFF. The CDR3 coding sequence is TGCGCCACCCGTGGCGGGGGGGCCTTTGAGCAGTTCTTC.

This clone has just a few counts. The chain combines TRBV4-2 with TRBJ2-5, with 10 bases aligning to TRBD1. The junction had 8 bases not matched to a gene; V was cut back by 4 bases and J by 3 bases. CDR1 is LGHNA and CDR2 is YNFKEQ in the germline V gene. The CDR3 is 16 amino acids. This CDR3 is CASSLTGGSGEETQYF. In DNA form, the CDR3 reads TGTGCCAGCAGCCTGACAGGGGGCAGCGGGGAAGAGACCCAGTACTTC.

This sequence joins TRBV5-4 and TRBJ2-1; D not certain. The CDR3 covers 15 residues. The ends were cut back, 3 bases at V and 0 bases at J, with 10 bases in the middle. Germline-derived CDR1 and CDR2 are SGHNT and YYREEE (reference sequence). The CDR3 here is CASSSLDTSYNEQFF. The CDR3 region has the DNA TGTGCCAGCAGCTCACTTGACACCTCCTACAATGAGCAGTTCTTC.

The genes are TRBV19 and TRBJ1-2; 8 bases align to TRBD1. V lost 2 bases and J lost 6; bases outside the gene matches: 5. The germline V gene encodes CDR1 LNHDA and CDR2 SQIVND (reference sequence). This CDR3 is built from 14 residues. The CDR3 spells CASSISGTGDGYTF. DNA of the CDR3: TGTGCCAGTAGTATATCCGGGACAGGAGATGGCTACACCTTC.

The chain combines TRBV5-1 with TRBJ1-1; 7 nucleotides align to TRBD1. Germline V gene sequence: CDR1 SGHRS, CDR2 YFSETQ. This CDR3 has 16 residues. V lost 4 bases, J lost 2 bases, and 11 bases stayed unmatched. CDR3 protein: CASSPARQGPNTEAFF. CDR3 DNA: TGCGCCAGCAGCCCAGCCCGACAGGGACCAAACACTGAAGCTTTCTTT.

The chain is built from TRBV7-2 and TRBJ2-1, with D unclear. Trimming took 7 bases from V and 4 from J, leaving 17 bases between them. The CDR3 length is 15 residues. Germline V gives CDR1 SGHTA, CDR2 FQGNSA. In nucleotides, the CDR3 is TGTGCCAGCACCCATGATTCCGGTCAGTACAATGAGCAGTTCTTC. Protein product: CASTHDSGQYNEQFF. Full variable domain (remainder filled in from reference TRBV7-2 and TRBJ2-1): GAGVSQSPSNKVTEKGKDVELRCDPISGHTALYWYRQSLGQGLEFLIYFQGNSAPDKSGLPSDRFSAERTGGSVSTLTIQRTQQEDSAVYLCASTHDSGQYNEQFFGPGTRLTVL.

This chain connects TRBV4-3 to TRBJ1-1; D gene ambiguous. The CDR3 is made up of 18 amino acids. Deletions cut 5 bases from V and 0 bases from J, with 22 bases between. Germline CDR1 LGHNA, CDR2 YSLEER. CDR3 sequence (DNA): TGCGCCAGCAGCGAAGCCGGAGGCTTAAGGCACCTGAACACTGAAGCTTTCTTT. Its protein is CASSEAGGLRHLNTEAFF.

This rearrangement joins TRBV4-1 to TRBJ2-7; no clear D. Germline CDR1 is MGHRA and CDR2 is YSYEKL. The CDR3 consists of 13 residues. Trimming pared 0 bases from V and 5 bases from J, leaving 8 bases between. DNA for the CDR3: TGCGCCAGCAGCCAAGATGGCACTAACGAGCAGTACTTC. Protein: CASSQDGTNEQYF.

This chain connects TRBV5-4 to TRBJ2-7; 8 bases agree with TRBD1. The germline V gene encodes CDR1 SGHNT and CDR2 YYREEE (reference sequence). V lost 4 bases and J lost 6; bases outside the gene matches: 3. The CDR3 runs to 12 residues. This CDR3 is CASSGTGGEQYF. CDR3 coding DNA: TGTGCCAGCAGCGGGACAGGAGGCGAGCAGTACTTC.

The CDR3 region is CASVFEEYF. The CDR3, as DNA: TGTGCCAGCGTCTTTGAGGAGTACTTC. This chain connects TRBV27 to TRBJ2-7; D is unresolved. CDR3 length: 9 amino acids. V dropped 8 bases and J dropped 11 bases, with 10 bases sitting between them. Germline CDR1 reads MNHEY; CDR2 reads SMNVEV (reference sequence).

The J gene is TRBJ2-5, the V gene TRBV27, with D perhaps matching TRBD1 or TRBD2 (5 bases each). V was cut by 5 bases and J by 1 base, with 14 bases left in between. This CDR3 has 15 residues. The germline CDR1 and CDR2 sequences are MNHEY and SMNVEV (reference sequence). The CDR3: CASSRKPGPQETQYF. The DNA for the CDR3 is TGTGCCAGCAGTCGGAAGCCGGGACCCCAAGAGACCCAGTACTTC.

The J gene is TRBJ2-3, the V gene TRBV7-6; 9 positions match TRBD2. With V trimmed by 2 bases and J by 6 bases, 9 bases remained unmatched. This CDR3 has 16 residues. CDR1 and CDR2 (germline): SGHVS, FNYEAQ. CDR3 loop: CASSLYVSGGPDTQYF. The CDR3 coding sequence is TGTGCCAGCAGCTTATATGTTAGCGGGGGACCTGATACGCAGTATTTT.

The DNA of the CDR3 is TGTGCCAGCAGTATGGGAGGGGTCGGGTATCAGCCCCAGCATTTT. Encoded protein: CASSMGGVGYQPQHF. The J gene is TRBJ1-5, the V gene TRBV27, with TRBD1 as a possible D gene (5 bases). This CDR3 contains 15 residues. From germline, CDR1 is MNHEY and CDR2 SMNVEV (reference sequence). Trimming pared 5 bases from V and 5 bases from J, leaving 16 bases between.